This T cell receptor (beta chain) was captured in a study of T-cell reconstitution after alpha-beta-depleted transplantation in children. General study points: By about two months after transplant, alpha-beta T cells reportedly arose from several hundred graft clones that had expanded.

About this clonotype itself: Its antigen is undetermined.

Library preparation (for TCRbeta) was performed with unique molecular identifiers. TCRdb itself ran the PCR reads through MiXCR, one entry per CDR3 protein. The sample lists about 600,000 distinct CDR3 sequences, approximately 22% occurring once. The CDR3 loop spans 17 amino acids. Per germline, CDR1 MDHEN and CDR2 SYDVKM. V lost 5 bases to trimming and J lost 6 bases; unmatched junction nucleotides: 11. Here the sequenced sample was PBMCs, mostly from graft donor cells, taken 360 days after TCRalphabeta/CD19-depleted stem cell transplant. This sequence originates from a boy in the first two years of life who had a stem cell transplant for acute myeloid leukemia, so the T cells may come from the graft donor. V usage is TRBV28 and J usage is TRBJ2-3; TRBD2 agrees at 13 bases. CDR3 loop: CASSMTSGGTVPDTQYF. The CDR3 DNA sequence: TGTGCCAGCAGTATGACTAGCGGGGGGACCGTACCCGATACGCAGTATTTT.